These 2 T cell receptor beta chains share one sample of origin, sequenced in a study of CD8 T cells in ankylosing spondylitis. Points from the study as a whole: What appeared characteristic of ankylosing spondylitis blood was a TCR beta motif of 7 or 8 highly homologous variants.

No antigens are known for them. Each CDR3 protein is one row after TCRdb ran MiXCR on the 5' RACE reads. The sample records approximately 140,000 distinct CDR3 sequences, 17% being singletons. What was sequenced was blood, either unsorted or a sorted T cell fraction (not recorded which). These receptors were taken from a male donor with ankylosing spondylitis.

This clonotype was observed a handful of times. The chain has TRBV21-1 and TRBJ2-1; TRBD1 is the table's D call, not checked against the DNA. TRBV21-1 is listed as a pseudogene. The CDR3 is 15 amino acids. The CDR3 region has the DNA TGTGCCAGCAGCAAACCCGGACAGGGTTACAATGAGCAGTTCTTC. It translates to CASSKPGQGYNEQFF.

This sequence joins TRBV5-6 and TRBJ1-5; no clear D gene. The V end lost 3 bases, the J end lost 5 bases, and 18 bases lay between the germline ends. This CDR3 is built from 16 residues. The germline V gene encodes CDR1 SGHDT and CDR2 YYEEEE. CDR3 loop: CASSSRHTTLYQPQHF. The CDR3 nucleotides read TGTGCCAGCAGCTCGCGGCACACGACCCTTTATCAGCCCCAGCATTTT.